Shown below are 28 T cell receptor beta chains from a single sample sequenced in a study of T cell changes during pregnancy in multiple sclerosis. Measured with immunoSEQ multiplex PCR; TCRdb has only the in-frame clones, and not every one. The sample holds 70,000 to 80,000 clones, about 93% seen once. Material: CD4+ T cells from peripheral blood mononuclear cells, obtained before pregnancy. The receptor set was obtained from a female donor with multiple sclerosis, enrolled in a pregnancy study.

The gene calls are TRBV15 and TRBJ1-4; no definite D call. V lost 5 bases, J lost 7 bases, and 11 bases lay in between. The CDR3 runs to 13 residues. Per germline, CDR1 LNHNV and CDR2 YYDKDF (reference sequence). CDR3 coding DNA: TGTGCCACCAGCGCAGGATCAGGTGAAAAACTGTTTTTT. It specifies CATSAGSGEKLFF.

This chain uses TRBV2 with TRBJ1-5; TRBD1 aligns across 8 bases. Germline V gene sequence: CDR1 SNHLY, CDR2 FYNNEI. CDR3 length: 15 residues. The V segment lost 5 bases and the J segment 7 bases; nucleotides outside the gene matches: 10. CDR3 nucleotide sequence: TGTGCCAGCAGTCCCGGACAGGGTAGAGGGCAGCCCCAGCATTTT. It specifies CASSPGQGRGQPQHF.

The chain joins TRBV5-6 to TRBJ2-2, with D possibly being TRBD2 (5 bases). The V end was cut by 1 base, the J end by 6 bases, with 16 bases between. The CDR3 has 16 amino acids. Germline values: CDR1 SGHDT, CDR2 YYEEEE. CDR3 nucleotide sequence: TGTGCCAGCAGCTTGAGGGCGGGCGGCTTCGCCGGGGAGCTGTTTTTT. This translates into CASSLRAGGFAGELFF. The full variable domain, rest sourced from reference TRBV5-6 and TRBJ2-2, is DAGVTQSPTHLIKTRGQQVTLRCSPKSGHDTVSWYQQALGQGPQFIFQYYEEEERQRGNFPDRFSGHQFPNYSSELNVNALLLGDSALYLCASSLRAGGFAGELFFGEGSRLTVL.

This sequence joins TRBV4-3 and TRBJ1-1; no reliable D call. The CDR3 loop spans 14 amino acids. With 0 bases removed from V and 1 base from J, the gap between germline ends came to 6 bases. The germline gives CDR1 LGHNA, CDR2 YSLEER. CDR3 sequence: CASSQDQKNTEAFF. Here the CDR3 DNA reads TGCGCCAGCAGCCAAGACCAGAAGAACACTGAAGCTTTCTTT.

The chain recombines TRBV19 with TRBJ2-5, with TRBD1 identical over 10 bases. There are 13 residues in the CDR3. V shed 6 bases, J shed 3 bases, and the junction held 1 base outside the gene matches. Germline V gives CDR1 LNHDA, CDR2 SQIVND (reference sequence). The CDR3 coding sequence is TGTGCCAGTAGGGACAGGGGGGAAGAGACCCAGTACTTC. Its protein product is CASRDRGEETQYF.

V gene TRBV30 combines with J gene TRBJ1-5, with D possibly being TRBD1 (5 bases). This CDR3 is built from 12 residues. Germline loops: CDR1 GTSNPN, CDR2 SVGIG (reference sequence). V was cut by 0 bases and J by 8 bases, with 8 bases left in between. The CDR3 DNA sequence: TGTGCCTGGAGTGTATCAGGGAAGCCCCAGCATTTT. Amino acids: CAWSVSGKPQHF.

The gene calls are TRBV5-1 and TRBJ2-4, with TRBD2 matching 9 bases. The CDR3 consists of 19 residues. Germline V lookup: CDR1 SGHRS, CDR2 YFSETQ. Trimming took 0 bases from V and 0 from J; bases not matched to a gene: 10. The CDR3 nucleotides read TGCGCCAGCAGCTTGGATCGACTAGCGGCTCCCGTAGCCAAAAACATTCAGTACTTC. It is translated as CASSLDRLAAPVAKNIQYF.

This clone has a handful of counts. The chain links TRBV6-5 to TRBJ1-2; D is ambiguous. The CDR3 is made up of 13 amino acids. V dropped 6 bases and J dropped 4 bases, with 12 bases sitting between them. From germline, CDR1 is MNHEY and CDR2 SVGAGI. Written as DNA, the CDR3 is TGTGCCAGCAGCCAGCGGGAGTCCTATGGCTACACCTTC. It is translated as CASSQRESYGYTF.

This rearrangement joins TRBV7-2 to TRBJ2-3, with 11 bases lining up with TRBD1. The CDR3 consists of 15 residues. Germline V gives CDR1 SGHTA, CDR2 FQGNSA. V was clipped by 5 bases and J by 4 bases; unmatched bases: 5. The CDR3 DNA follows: TGTGCCAGCAGCCAAAGGACAGGGGGCGCAGATACGCAGTATTTT. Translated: CASSQRTGGADTQYF.

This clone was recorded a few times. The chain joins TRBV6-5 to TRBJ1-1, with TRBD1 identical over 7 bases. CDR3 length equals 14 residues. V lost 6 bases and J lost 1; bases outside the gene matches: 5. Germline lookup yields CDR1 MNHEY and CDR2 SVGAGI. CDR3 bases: TGTGCCAGCAGACGCGGACAGGAGAACACTGAAGCTTTCTTT. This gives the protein CASRRGQENTEAFF.

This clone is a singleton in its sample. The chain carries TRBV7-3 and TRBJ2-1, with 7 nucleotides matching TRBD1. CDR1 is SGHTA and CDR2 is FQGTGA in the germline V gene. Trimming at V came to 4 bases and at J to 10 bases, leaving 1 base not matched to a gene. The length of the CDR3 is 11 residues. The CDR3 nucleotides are TGTGCCAGCAGCTCGGGACAGGAGCAGTTCTTC. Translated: CASSSGQEQFF.

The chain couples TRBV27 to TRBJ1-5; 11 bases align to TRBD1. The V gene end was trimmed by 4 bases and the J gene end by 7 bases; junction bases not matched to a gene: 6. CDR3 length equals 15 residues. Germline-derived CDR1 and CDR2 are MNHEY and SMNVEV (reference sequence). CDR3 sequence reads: CASSSGTGGRQPQHF. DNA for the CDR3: TGTGCCAGCAGTTCCGGGACAGGGGGGCGACAGCCCCAGCATTTT.

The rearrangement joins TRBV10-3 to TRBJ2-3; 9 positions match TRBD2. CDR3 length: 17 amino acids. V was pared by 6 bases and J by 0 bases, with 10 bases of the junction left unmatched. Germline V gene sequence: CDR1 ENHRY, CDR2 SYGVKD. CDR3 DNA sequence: TGTGCCATCAGGGAGACTAGCGGCGGGTCTAGCACAGATACGCAGTATTTT. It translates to CAIRETSGGSSTDTQYF.

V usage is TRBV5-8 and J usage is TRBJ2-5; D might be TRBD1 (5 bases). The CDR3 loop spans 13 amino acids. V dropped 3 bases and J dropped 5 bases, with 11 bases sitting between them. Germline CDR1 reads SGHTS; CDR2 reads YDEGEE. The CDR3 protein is CASSWWPGETQYF. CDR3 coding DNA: TGTGCCAGCAGCTGGTGGCCAGGGGAGACCCAGTACTTC.

The CDR3 coding sequence is TGTGCCAGCAGCAGTCATGAGGTCTCTGAAAAACTGTTTTTT. Amino acids: CASSSHEVSEKLFF. The rearrangement joins TRBV7-8 to TRBJ1-4; D unresolved. The germline gives CDR1 SGHVS, CDR2 FQNEAQ. V lost 5 bases to trimming and J lost 7 bases, with 14 bases between them. This CDR3 is 14 amino acids long. The variable domain in full, with the rest retrieved from reference TRBV7-8 and TRBJ1-4, is GAGVSQSPRYKVAKRGQDVALRCDPISGHVSLFWYQQALGQGPEFLTYFQNEAQLDKSGLPSDRFFAERPEGSVSTLKIQRTQQEDSAVYLCASSSHEVSEKLFFGSGTQLSVL.

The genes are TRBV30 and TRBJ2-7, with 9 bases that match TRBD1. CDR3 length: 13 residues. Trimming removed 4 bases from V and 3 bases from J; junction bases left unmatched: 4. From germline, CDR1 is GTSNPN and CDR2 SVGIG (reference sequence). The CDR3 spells CAWNKDRGYEQYF. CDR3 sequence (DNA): TGTGCCTGGAACAAGGACAGGGGCTACGAGCAGTACTTC.

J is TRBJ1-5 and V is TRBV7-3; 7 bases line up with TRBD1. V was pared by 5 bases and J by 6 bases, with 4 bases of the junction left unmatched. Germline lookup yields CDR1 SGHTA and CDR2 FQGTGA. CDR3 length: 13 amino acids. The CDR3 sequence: CASSQGGGQPQHF. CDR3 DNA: TGTGCCAGCAGCCAGGGGGGCGGTCAGCCCCAGCATTTT.

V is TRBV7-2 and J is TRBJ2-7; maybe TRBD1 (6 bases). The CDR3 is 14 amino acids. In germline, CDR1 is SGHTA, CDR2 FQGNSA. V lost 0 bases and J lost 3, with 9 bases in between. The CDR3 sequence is CASSLAGQLYEQYF. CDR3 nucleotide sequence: TGTGCCAGCAGCTTAGCGGGACAACTCTACGAGCAGTACTTC.

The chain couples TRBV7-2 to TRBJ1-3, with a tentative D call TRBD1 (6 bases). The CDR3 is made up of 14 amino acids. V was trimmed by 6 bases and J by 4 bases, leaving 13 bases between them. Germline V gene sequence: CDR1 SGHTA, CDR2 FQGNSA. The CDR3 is CASRYREPGNTIYF. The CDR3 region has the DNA TGTGCCAGCAGATACAGGGAACCGGGAAACACCATATATTTT.

CDR3 residues: CASAGNRGDQYF. CDR3 DNA sequence: TGTGCTAGTGCCGGAAACAGGGGGGATCAGTACTTC. The chain links TRBV12-5 to TRBJ2-7, with TRBD1 identical over 8 bases. The CDR3 has 12 residues. J was trimmed by 10 bases and V by 7 bases; bases with no gene match: 9. Per germline, CDR1 LGHNT and CDR2 FRNRAP.

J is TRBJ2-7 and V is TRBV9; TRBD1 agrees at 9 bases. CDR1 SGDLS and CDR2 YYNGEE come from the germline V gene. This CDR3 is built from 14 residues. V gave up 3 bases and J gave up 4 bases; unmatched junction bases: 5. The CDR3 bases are TGTGCCAGCAGCGCCGGACAGGGGCTGTACGAGCAGTACTTC. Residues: CASSAGQGLYEQYF.

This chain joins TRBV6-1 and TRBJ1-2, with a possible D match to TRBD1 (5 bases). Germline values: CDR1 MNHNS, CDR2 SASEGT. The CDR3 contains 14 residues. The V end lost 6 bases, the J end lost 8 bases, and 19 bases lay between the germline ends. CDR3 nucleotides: TGTGCCAGCAGCTCCCTGGGGGAGGGGAGAGGCTACACCTTC. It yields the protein CASSSLGEGRGYTF.

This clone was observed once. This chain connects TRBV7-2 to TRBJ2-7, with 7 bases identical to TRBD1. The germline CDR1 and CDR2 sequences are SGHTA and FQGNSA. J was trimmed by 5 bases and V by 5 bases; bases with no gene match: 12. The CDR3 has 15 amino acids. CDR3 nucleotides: TGTGCCAGCAGCCCAACCCGGGACAGACTGAACGAGCAGTACTTC. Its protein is CASSPTRDRLNEQYF.

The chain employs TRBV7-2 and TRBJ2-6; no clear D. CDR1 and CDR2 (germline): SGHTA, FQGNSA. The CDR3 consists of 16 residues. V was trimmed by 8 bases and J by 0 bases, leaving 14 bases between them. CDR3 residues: CASSPQLISGANVLTF. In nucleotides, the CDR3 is TGTGCCAGCTCCCCGCAGTTAATCTCTGGGGCCAACGTCCTGACTTTC.

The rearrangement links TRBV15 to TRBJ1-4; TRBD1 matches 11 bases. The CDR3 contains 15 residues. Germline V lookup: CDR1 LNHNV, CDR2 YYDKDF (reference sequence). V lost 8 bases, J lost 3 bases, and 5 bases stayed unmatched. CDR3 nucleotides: TGTGCCACCCGGACAGGGGGCCCGGCTAATGAAAAACTGTTTTTT. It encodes CATRTGGPANEKLFF.

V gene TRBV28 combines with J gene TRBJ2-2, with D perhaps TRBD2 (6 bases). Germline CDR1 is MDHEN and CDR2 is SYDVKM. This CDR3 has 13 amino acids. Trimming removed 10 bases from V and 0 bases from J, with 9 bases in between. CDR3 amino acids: CATGLPNTGELFF. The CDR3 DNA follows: TGTGCCACCGGACTACCGAACACCGGGGAGCTGTTTTTT.

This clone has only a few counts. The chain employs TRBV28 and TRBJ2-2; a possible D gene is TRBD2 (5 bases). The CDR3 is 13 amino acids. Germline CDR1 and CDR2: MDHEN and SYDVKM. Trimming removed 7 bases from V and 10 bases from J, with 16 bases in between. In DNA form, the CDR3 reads TGTGCCAGCATCCCCCCGGCGGGTTCGGAGCTGTTTTTT. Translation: CASIPPAGSELFF.

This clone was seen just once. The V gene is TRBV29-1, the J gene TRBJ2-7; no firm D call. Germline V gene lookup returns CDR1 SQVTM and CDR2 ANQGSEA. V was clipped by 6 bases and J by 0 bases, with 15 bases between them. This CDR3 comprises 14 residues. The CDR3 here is CSVTSPGTSYEQYF. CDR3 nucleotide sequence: TGCAGCGTCACCTCCCCAGGTACCTCCTACGAGCAGTACTTC.